These 15 T cell receptor beta chains share one sample of origin, sequenced in a study of cytomegalovirus exposure and HLA in healthy donors. Use of 60 Vbeta and 13 Jbeta primers characterized the PCR. TCRdb's copy holds only in-frame clones and misses some; the assay was immunoSEQ multiplex PCR. The sample shows about 180,000 clones, about 81% of them seen only once. Material: PBMCs. These receptors were taken from a man between 40 and 49 years old in good health and CMV-seronegative.

This chain connects TRBV6-8 to TRBJ2-5; TRBD1 aligns across 9 bases. Germline trimming cut 5 bases from V and 5 bases from J; bases unmatched to any gene: 24. In germline, CDR1 is MNHGY, CDR2 SAAAGT. The CDR3 is made up of 20 amino acids. As DNA, the CDR3 is TGTGCCAGCAGTCTAAGCCCCGGGACAGGGCGTAATCCTACATGGGAGACCCAGTACTTC. Protein sequence: CASSLSPGTGRNPTWETQYF.

The chain recombines TRBV14 with TRBJ2-1; 7 bases fit TRBD2. The CDR3 runs 16 residues. Germline V gives CDR1 SGHDN, CDR2 FVKESK. Trimming removed 0 bases from V and 4 bases from J; junction bases left unmatched: 6. CDR3 sequence: CASSQDSSGVYNEQFF. CDR3 nucleotide sequence: TGTGCCAGCAGCCAAGATTCTAGCGGAGTTTACAATGAGCAGTTCTTC.

V usage is TRBV11-2 and J usage is TRBJ2-7, with 8 bases identical to TRBD2. The CDR3 extends over 15 amino acids. The ends lost 1 base at V and 3 bases at J; junction bases unmatched: 5. CDR1 is SGHAT, CDR2 FQNNGV, per germline. CDR3 sequence: CASSLGRLAGYEQYF. CDR3 DNA sequence: TGTGCCAGCAGCTTAGGGAGGCTAGCGGGCTACGAGCAGTACTTC.

The rearrangement links TRBV7-9 to TRBJ1-6; possibly TRBD1 for D (5 bases). The CDR3 has 15 residues. Trimming took off 2 bases at V and 7 bases at J, with 12 bases between the two ends. Germline CDR1 reads SEHNR; CDR2 reads FQNEAQ (reference sequence). The CDR3 DNA reads TGTGCCAGCAGCTTACTCAGAAGGGGAAATTCACCCCTCCACTTT. Its protein is CASSLLRRGNSPLHF.

This clone was seen a few times. CDR3 region: CASSYWRGGRDEKLFF. The CDR3 nucleotides are TGTGCCAGCAGTTACTGGCGGGGGGGGAGGGATGAAAAACTGTTTTTT. The chain recombines TRBV6-5 with TRBJ1-4; the D gene is possibly TRBD1 (5 bases). CDR3 size: 16 residues. V was cut by 1 base and J by 6 bases, with 15 bases left in between. Germline loops: CDR1 MNHEY, CDR2 SVGAGI.

This rearrangement joins TRBV18 to TRBJ2-5, with a possible D match to TRBD2 (6 bases). Trimming stripped 4 bases from V and 2 bases from J, with 20 bases between. The CDR3 extends over 17 amino acids. From germline, CDR1 is KGHSH and CDR2 LQKENI. CDR3 DNA sequence: TGTGCCAGCTCACAAGTCACGAACTCCGGGGGACAAGAGACCCAGTACTTC. Its translation: CASSQVTNSGGQETQYF.

The chain joins TRBV6-5 to TRBJ1-5, with TRBD1 matching 7 bases. The CDR3 is 16 residues long. CDR1 and CDR2 (germline): MNHEY, SVGAGI. V lost 4 bases and J lost 0; bases outside the gene matches: 6. The DNA for the CDR3 is TGTGCCAGCAGTTCTAACAGGGGTTATAGCAATCAGCCCCAGCATTTT. As protein: CASSSNRGYSNQPQHF.

CDR3 in amino acids: CASSPPDRSTDTQYF. As DNA, the CDR3 is TGTGCCAGCTCACCACCCGACAGAAGCACAGATACGCAGTATTTT. This chain links TRBV18 with TRBJ2-3; D is possibly TRBD1 (5 bases). The germline V gene encodes CDR1 KGHSH and CDR2 LQKENI. Trimming stripped 0 bases from V and 0 bases from J, with 7 bases between. The CDR3 spans 15 residues.

J is TRBJ2-1 and V is TRBV2, with 9 positions matching TRBD2. V shed 5 bases, J shed 6 bases, and the junction held 8 bases outside the gene matches. The length of the CDR3 is 15 residues. The germline V gene encodes CDR1 SNHLY and CDR2 FYNNEI. The CDR3 is CASSRGGGALNEQFF. CDR3 DNA sequence: TGTGCCAGCAGTCGGGGCGGGGGGGCCCTCAATGAGCAGTTCTTC.

This clone has a single count. The genes are TRBV28 and TRBJ1-1; 8 bases align to TRBD1. Trimming removed 8 bases from V and 11 bases from J; junction bases left unmatched: 7. The CDR3 spans 11 residues. CDR1 and CDR2 (germline): MDHEN, SYDVKM. The CDR3 spells CASLNRGKAFF. The DNA for the CDR3 is TGTGCCAGCCTGAACAGGGGGAAGGCTTTCTTT.

The chain combines TRBV7-8 with TRBJ2-1; no clear D. The CDR3 has 15 amino acids. Between the trimmed V and J ends, which lost 5 bases and 6 bases, there was a span of 17 bases. The V gene's germline CDR1 is SGHVS and CDR2 FQNEAQ. CDR3 sequence (DNA): TGTGCCAGCAGCCCCTCTACACACTCAGGCAATGAGCAGTTCTTC. Translation gives CASSPSTHSGNEQFF.

The chain links TRBV25-1 to TRBJ2-3, with TRBD1 as a possible D gene (6 bases). This CDR3 contains 14 residues. V was pared by 7 bases and J by 2 bases, with 13 bases between. Germline V gene lookup returns CDR1 MGHDK and CDR2 SYGVNS. Here the CDR3 DNA reads TGTGCCAGCACTGGTTGGACAGACACAGATACGCAGTATTTT. As protein: CASTGWTDTDTQYF.

The chain uses TRBV9 and TRBJ1-1; D possibly corresponds to TRBD1 (5 bases). V was cut by 0 bases and J by 0 bases, with 9 bases left in between. From germline, CDR1 is SGDLS and CDR2 YYNGEE. The CDR3 extends over 15 amino acids. The CDR3 region has the DNA TGTGCCAGCAGCGTAGCTCAAGGGGTGAACACTGAAGCTTTCTTT. This gives the protein CASSVAQGVNTEAFF.

This chain uses TRBV5-1 with TRBJ2-7, with 9 bases lining up with TRBD1. Losses at the gene ends were 4 bases for V and 6 bases for J; bases not matched to a gene: 8. The CDR3 has 14 residues. CDR1 is SGHRS, CDR2 YFSETQ, per germline. CDR3 amino acids: CASSRQGQGTEQYF. CDR3 sequence (DNA): TGCGCCAGCAGCCGCCAGGGACAGGGTACCGAGCAGTACTTC.

The gene calls are TRBV4-1 and TRBJ2-7, with 8 nucleotides matching TRBD2. The trim removed 4 bases at V and 6 bases at J, leaving 14 bases unmatched. Germline loops: CDR1 MGHRA, CDR2 YSYEKL. The CDR3 is made up of 16 amino acids. In DNA form, the CDR3 reads TGCGCCAGCAGCCGCCCACGTGGGACTAGTTTTGGCGAGCAGTACTTC. Its protein product is CASSRPRGTSFGEQYF.